This record concerns one T cell receptor (beta chain) sequence. The sample is drawn from a study of PD-1 and CTLA-4 blockade in melanoma. In germline, CDR1 is MGHRA, CDR2 YSYEKL. The length of the CDR3 is 16 residues. Trimming removed 1 base at V and 2 bases at J, with 12 bases between. Clones were read by immunoSEQ multiplex PCR, and TCRdb kept only the in-frame ones, dropping some. The sample contains 34,000 or so clones, around 90% of which appear only once. The rearrangement links TRBV4-1 to TRBJ1-5; tentatively, D is TRBD1 (6 bases). This TCR derives from a human donor with melanoma. The sample in question was CD8+ T cells from peripheral blood, obtained from a patient given anti-PD-1 treatment. The CDR3 DNA follows: TGCGCCAGCAGCCAAGGAGGGGCAGGGGGCAATCAGCCCCAGCATTTT. Its translation is CASSQGGAGGNQPQHF.